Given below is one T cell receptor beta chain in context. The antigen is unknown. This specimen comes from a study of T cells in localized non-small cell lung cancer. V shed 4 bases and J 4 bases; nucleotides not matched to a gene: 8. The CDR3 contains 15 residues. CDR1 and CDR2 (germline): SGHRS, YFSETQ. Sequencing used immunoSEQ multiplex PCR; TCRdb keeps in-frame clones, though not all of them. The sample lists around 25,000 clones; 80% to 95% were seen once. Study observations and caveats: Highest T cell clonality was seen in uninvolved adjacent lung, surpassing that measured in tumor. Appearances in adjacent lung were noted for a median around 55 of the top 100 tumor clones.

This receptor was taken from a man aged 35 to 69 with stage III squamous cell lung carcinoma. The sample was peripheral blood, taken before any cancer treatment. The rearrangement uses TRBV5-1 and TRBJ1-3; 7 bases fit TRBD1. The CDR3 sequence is CASSRELGGGNTIYF. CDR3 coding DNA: TGCGCCAGCAGCCGGGAATTAGGGGGCGGAAACACCATATATTTT.